The present T cell receptor beta chain was sequenced within a study of post-analysis software for immune sequencing data. The overall study: As for disease course, relapsing-remitting, secondary progressive and progressive-relapsing multiple sclerosis were all included. Study-wide points: Relative to controls, patients had roughly five TRBV segments at higher frequency, with TRBV5-6, TRBV5-1 and TRBV20-1 among these. Versus controls, multiple sclerosis patients showed significantly lower diversity (normalized Chao1).

Unique molecular identifiers were built into the TCR beta cDNA libraries. TCRdb itself ran the PCR reads through MiXCR, one entry per CDR3 protein. The table has about 500,000 distinct CDR3 sequences, approximately 45% seen once; the top ten hold 9% to 13%. For this clonotype: Its antigen is not identified.

Germline-derived CDR1 and CDR2 are MDHEN and SYDVKM. The CDR3 is 16 residues long. V dropped 3 bases and J dropped 4; count of bases not matched to a gene: 5. The clonotype was recovered from a girl between 10 and 17 years old with multiple sclerosis. Sequenced sample: blood. The chain uses TRBV28 and TRBJ2-1; 11 bases map to TRBD1. Written as DNA, the CDR3 is TGTGCCAGCAGTTTCTCCGGGACAGGGGGGTACAATGAGCAGTTCTTC. Protein sequence: CASSFSGTGGYNEQFF.